The 13 T cell receptor beta chains reported below all come from one sample, sequenced in a study of T cell changes during pregnancy in multiple sclerosis. Sequencing was performed with immunoSEQ multiplex PCR; in TCRdb, only in-frame clones are kept and a portion is missing. The table records some 60,000 clones, 90% to 95% of them present only once. This specimen was peripheral blood, taken in the first trimester of pregnancy. The receptors derive from a female donor with multiple sclerosis, enrolled in a pregnancy study.

The V call is TRBV29-1, the J call TRBJ1-5; tentative D call: TRBD1 (5 bases). V was pared by 3 bases and J by 2 bases, with 5 bases between. This CDR3 comprises 12 residues. Looked up from germline, CDR1 is SQVTM and CDR2 is ANQGSEA. CDR3 protein: CSVETGNQPQHF. CDR3 nucleotides: TGCAGCGTTGAGACAGGCAATCAGCCCCAGCATTTT. The whole variable domain, filled in from reference TRBV29-1 and TRBJ1-5, reads SAVISQKPSRDICQRGTSLTIQCQVDSQVTMMFWYRQQPGQSLTLIATANQGSEATYESGFVIDKFPISRPNLTFSTLTVSNMSPEDSSIYLCSVETGNQPQHFGDGTRLSIL.

The genes are TRBV29-1 and TRBJ1-3; tentative D call: TRBD1 (6 bases). Trimming took 3 bases from V and 0 from J, leaving 9 bases between them. Per the germline V gene, CDR1 is SQVTM and CDR2 is ANQGSEA. This CDR3 contains 14 residues. The DNA for the CDR3 is TGCAGCGTTGAGGGCAGGGGCTCTGGAAACACCATATATTTT. Protein sequence: CSVEGRGSGNTIYF.

The J gene is TRBJ2-5, the V gene TRBV15, with 12 bases aligning to TRBD2. CDR3 length equals 14 residues. V lost 8 bases and J lost 6; bases outside the gene matches: 7. Germline V gives CDR1 LNHNV, CDR2 YYDKDF (reference sequence). CDR3 protein: CATWLAGGPKTQYF. The CDR3 bases are TGTGCCACCTGGCTAGCGGGGGGGCCAAAGACCCAGTACTTC. The full variable domain, in which reference TRBV15 and TRBJ2-5 provide the parts outside the CDR3, is DAMVIQNPRYQVTQFGKPVTLSCSQTLNHNVMYWYQQKSSQAPKLLFHYYDKDFNNEADTPDNFQSRRPNTSFCFLDIRSPGLGDTAMYLCATWLAGGPKTQYFGPGTRLLVL.

This clone has only one observation. The V and J genes are TRBV27 and TRBJ2-3; 8 bases are shared with TRBD2. CDR3 length: 19 amino acids. J was trimmed by 3 bases and V by 3 bases; bases with no gene match: 17. Germline values: CDR1 MNHEY, CDR2 SMNVEV (reference sequence). This chain's CDR3 is CASSFQASLSGGPTDTQYF. CDR3 nucleotides: TGTGCCAGCAGTTTCCAGGCTTCCTTATCGGGGGGGCCGACAGATACGCAGTATTTT.

The rearrangement links TRBV18 to TRBJ1-2; D is uncertain. Trimming took 4 bases from V and 4 from J, leaving 22 bases between them. The CDR3 loop spans 17 amino acids. Germline CDR1 KGHSH, CDR2 LQKENI. The CDR3 coding sequence is TGTGCCAGCTCACAAATACAGCTTAACACCGTCGGCTATGGCTACACCTTC. Its translation: CASSQIQLNTVGYGYTF.

To note about this clone: Possible read error: a much larger clone is one base away. This same CDR3 is encoded by further DNA sequences in the sample. The chain links TRBV4-3 to TRBJ1-2; D is possibly TRBD1 (6 bases). Germline V lookup: CDR1 LGHNA, CDR2 YSLEER. Deletions cut 0 bases from V and 5 bases from J, with 10 bases between. The CDR3 is 14 amino acids. CDR3: CASSQEGARYGYTF. The CDR3 DNA is TGCGCCAGCAGCCAAGAGGGGGCGCGGTATGGCTACACCTTC.

The rearrangement joins TRBV7-8 to TRBJ1-3; tentative D call: TRBD1 (6 bases). CDR3 length: 20 amino acids. Germline CDR1 and CDR2: SGHVS and FQNEAQ. Between the trimmed V and J ends, which lost 2 bases and 2 bases, there was a span of 25 bases. In DNA, the CDR3 is TGTGCCAGCAGCTTATTTCGAGGGGGTTTGGCAGGGATGGCTGGAAACACCATATATTTT. Protein: CASSLFRGGLAGMAGNTIYF.

The J gene is TRBJ1-4, the V gene TRBV7-6; no definite D call. The CDR3 covers 16 residues. Germline V gene sequence: CDR1 SGHVS, CDR2 FNYEAQ. V was shortened by 3 bases and J by 0 bases, with 11 bases between the two germline ends. The DNA of the CDR3 is TGTGCCAGCAGCTTGGCCCCGAGGGCAACTAATGAAAAACTGTTTTTT. It specifies CASSLAPRATNEKLFF.

CDR3 DNA sequence: TGTGCCAGCAGTTACTCGACAGATCTGACAGATACGCAGTATTTT. It specifies CASSYSTDLTDTQYF. The gene calls are TRBV6-5 and TRBJ2-3; D is possibly TRBD1 (5 bases). The CDR3 covers 15 residues. Germline loops: CDR1 MNHEY, CDR2 SVGAGI. The V end was cut by 0 bases, the J end by 3 bases, with 10 bases between.

The V and J genes are TRBV11-2 and TRBJ2-1, with 10 bases that match TRBD1. The CDR3 totals 14 residues. J lost 9 bases, V lost 3 bases, and 5 bases had no gene match. In germline, CDR1 is SGHAT, CDR2 FQNNGV. CDR3 DNA: TGTGCCAGCAGCTTGGGACAGGGGATCGTTGAGCAGTTCTTC. Translating it yields CASSLGQGIVEQFF.

This clone appeared once. The CDR3 is CASTKGGMNTEAFF. In DNA form, the CDR3 reads TGTGCCAGCACTAAAGGCGGGATGAACACTGAAGCTTTCTTT. This chain links TRBV27 with TRBJ1-1; no definite D call. With 7 bases removed from V and 0 bases from J, the gap between germline ends came to 12 bases. CDR1 is MNHEY and CDR2 is SMNVEV in the germline V gene (reference sequence). The CDR3 length is 14 residues.

The chain uses TRBV21-1 and TRBJ1-1. TRBV21-1 is an annotated pseudogene. This CDR3 is 12 amino acids long. CDR3 region: CASRDKNTEAFF. CDR3 nucleotide sequence: TGTGCCAGCCGGGATAAGAACACTGAAGCTTTCTTT.

The rearrangement uses TRBV10-3 and TRBJ1-1; the D gene is possibly TRBD1 (5 bases). V was pared by 4 bases and J by 6 bases, with 15 bases between. The CDR3 has 14 amino acids. CDR1 and CDR2 from the germline V gene are ENHRY and SYGVKD. Here the CDR3 reads CAISGGTVHSEAFF. The CDR3 bases are TGTGCCATCAGTGGGGGGACTGTGCATTCTGAAGCTTTCTTT.